The 15 T cell receptor beta chains reported below all come from one sample, sequenced in a study of blood T cell repertoires in COVID-19. The repertoire was sequenced with immunoSEQ multiplex PCR; TCRdb's copy has only in-frame clones and lacks some. This sample yields about 58,000 clones, of which 85% to 90% are seen a single time; approximately 1.5% belongs to the top ten. Material: peripheral blood. The receptors were gathered from a man aged 55-75 years with acute or convalescent COVID-19.

The genes are TRBV29-1 and TRBJ1-5; 7 nucleotides match TRBD1. Germline V lookup: CDR1 SQVTM, CDR2 ANQGSEA. Trimming removed 6 bases from V and 4 bases from J; junction bases left unmatched: 6. This CDR3 region has 13 residues. CDR3 amino acids: CSVRDRTNQPQHF. CDR3 sequence (DNA): TGCAGCGTCCGGGACAGAACTAATCAGCCCCAGCATTTT.

The chain uses TRBV6-2 or TRBV6-3 and TRBJ2-5; 12 nucleotides align to TRBD2. Losses at the gene ends were 6 bases for V and 4 bases for J; bases not matched to a gene: 6. The CDR3 totals 15 residues. Germline V gene data show CDR1 as MNHEY and CDR2 as SVGEGT. This CDR3 reads CASSPTSGRGETQYF. CDR3 nucleotides: TGTGCCAGCAGCCCGACTAGCGGGAGAGGAGAGACCCAGTACTTC.

V usage is TRBV6-2 or TRBV6-3 and J usage is TRBJ2-7, with 10 bases fitting TRBD2. Looked up from germline, CDR1 is MNHEY and CDR2 is SVGEGT. With 1 base clipped from V and 0 bases from J, the junction kept 9 bases outside the gene matches. The CDR3 spans 18 residues. The CDR3 loop is CASSYLPGLAQSSYEQYF. The CDR3 DNA reads as TGTGCCAGCAGTTACTTACCGGGACTAGCGCAAAGCTCCTACGAGCAGTACTTC.

The rearrangement uses TRBV29-1 and TRBJ1-4; 7 bases are shared with TRBD1. CDR3 length: 13 amino acids. Trimming took 7 bases from V and 5 from J; bases not matched to a gene: 7. CDR1 and CDR2 from the germline V gene are SQVTM and ANQGSEA. The CDR3 nucleotides are TGCAGCGCAGGGGGGGATTTAAATGAAAAACTGTTTTTT. It codes for CSAGGDLNEKLFF. Variable domain in full (rest from reference TRBV29-1 and TRBJ1-4): SAVISQKPSRDICQRGTSLTIQCQVDSQVTMMFWYRQQPGQSLTLIATANQGSEATYESGFVIDKFPISRPNLTFSTLTVSNMSPEDSSIYLCSAGGDLNEKLFFGSGTQLSVL.

The chain employs TRBV6-2 or TRBV6-3 and TRBJ1-1, with D maybe TRBD1 (6 bases). CDR1 is MNHEY and CDR2 is SVGEGT in the germline V gene. The CDR3 loop spans 16 amino acids. V was trimmed by 4 bases and J by 0 bases, leaving 15 bases between them. CDR3 bases: TGTGCCAGCAGTTCTAAGACAGGATCCCTGAACACTGAAGCTTTCTTT. Its protein product is CASSSKTGSLNTEAFF.

The rearrangement uses TRBV28 and TRBJ2-3, with D perhaps TRBD2 (6 bases). Between the trimmed V and J ends, which lost 6 bases and 0 bases, there was a span of 7 bases. CDR3 size: 13 residues. CDR1 and CDR2 from the germline V gene are MDHEN and SYDVKM. The CDR3 DNA reads as TGTGCCAGCAGGGAGGGCAGCACAGATACGCAGTATTTT. Protein product: CASREGSTDTQYF.

On this clone itself: Germline is not matched at one junction end, which may reflect a read error. The chain links TRBV11-3 to TRBJ1-1, with D unresolved. CDR1 is SGHNT, CDR2 YENEEA, per germline. The CDR3 is 13 residues long. CDR3 region: CASSLDPPSKAFF. CDR3 DNA: TGTGCCAGCAGCCTAGACCCCCCTTCTAAAGCTTTCTTT.

This chain joins TRBV5-6 and TRBJ1-4; TRBD1 agrees at 9 bases. This CDR3 has 16 residues. Germline assignment: CDR1 SGHDT and CDR2 YYEEEE. After removal of 0 bases from V and 6 bases from J, the junction contained 6 bases not matched to a gene. The CDR3 is CASSLVGTGQHEKLFF. CDR3 DNA sequence: TGTGCCAGCAGCTTGGTGGGGACAGGGCAGCATGAAAAACTGTTTTTT. Full variable domain (remainder filled in from reference TRBV5-6 and TRBJ1-4): DAGVTQSPTHLIKTRGQQVTLRCSPKSGHDTVSWYQQALGQGPQFIFQYYEEEERQRGNFPDRFSGHQFPNYSSELNVNALLLGDSALYLCASSLVGTGQHEKLFFGSGTQLSVL.

The chain links TRBV2 to TRBJ2-3, with D hard to call. Trimming removed 4 bases at V and 2 bases at J, with 7 bases between. The germline CDR1 and CDR2 sequences are SNHLY and FYNNEI. The CDR3 sequence is 13 residues long. CDR3 residues: CASSVDNTDTQYF. Written as DNA, the CDR3 is TGTGCCAGCAGTGTCGACAACACAGATACGCAGTATTTT. Filled out from reference TRBV2 and TRBJ2-3, the complete variable domain reads EPEVTQTPSHQVTQMGQEVILRCVPISNHLYFYWYRQILGQKVEFLVSFYNNEISEKSEIFDDQFSVERPDGSNFTLKIRSTKLEDSAMYFCASSVDNTDTQYFGPGTRLTVL.

The CDR3 protein is CAWSRGGRGNQPQHF. CDR3 coding DNA: TGTGCCTGGAGTAGGGGGGGTAGAGGCAATCAGCCCCAGCATTTT. The chain recombines TRBV30 with TRBJ1-5; tentative D call: TRBD1 (6 bases). Per germline, CDR1 GTSNPN and CDR2 SVGIG (reference sequence). Trimming left V 2 bases short and J 2 bases short, with 13 bases between. This CDR3 has 15 amino acids.

This sequence joins TRBV5-1 and TRBJ1-5, with a possible D match to TRBD1 (5 bases). The V and J ends lost 4 bases and 0 bases respectively, with 11 bases between them. From germline, CDR1 is SGHRS and CDR2 YFSETQ. This CDR3 spans 15 amino acids. CDR3 region: CASSPKGDSNQPQHF. In DNA form, the CDR3 reads TGCGCCAGCAGCCCGAAAGGGGATAGCAATCAGCCCCAGCATTTT. Using reference TRBV5-1 and TRBJ1-5 for the parts outside the CDR3, the full variable domain is KAGVTQTPRYLIKTRGQQVTLSCSPISGHRSVSWYQQTPGQGLQFLFEYFSETQRNKGNFPGRFSGRQFSNSRSEMNVSTLELGDSALYLCASSPKGDSNQPQHFGDGTRLSIL.

The rearrangement links TRBV3-1 (or the pseudogene TRBV3-2) to TRBJ2-7; no firm D call. Trimming took 1 base from V and 0 from J, leaving 4 bases between them. The CDR3 covers 13 residues. Germline-derived CDR1 and CDR2 are LGHDT and YNNKEL (reference sequence). CDR3: CASSQGHSYEQYF. CDR3 coding DNA: TGTGCCAGCAGCCAAGGACACTCCTACGAGCAGTACTTC.

The genes are TRBV7-2 and TRBJ1-2; 10 positions agree with TRBD1. V trimming: 3 bases; J trimming: 6 bases; junction bases outside the gene matches: 10. This CDR3 is 16 amino acids long. Germline V gene lookup returns CDR1 SGHTA and CDR2 FQGNSA. For the CDR3, the DNA is TGTGCCAGCAGCTTCCGGGACAGGGGAACCACGGATGGCTACACCTTC. Translated: CASSFRDRGTTDGYTF.

The gene calls are TRBV20-1 and TRBJ2-2; the match to TRBD2 covers 7 bases. The CDR3 contains 14 residues. Losses at the gene ends were 3 bases for V and 1 base for J; bases not matched to a gene: 2. The germline gives CDR1 DFQATT, CDR2 SNEGSKA (reference sequence). CDR3 region: CSASWTRNTGELFF. Here the CDR3 DNA reads TGCAGTGCTAGTTGGACTAGGAACACCGGGGAGCTGTTTTTT.

The chain has TRBV7-2 and TRBJ1-2, with D unclear. The germline V gene has CDR1 SGHTA and CDR2 FQGNSA. The CDR3 has 14 residues. V was trimmed by 6 bases and J by 5 bases, leaving 16 bases between them. The CDR3 sequence: CASRIDTSSYGYTF. In nucleotides, the CDR3 is TGTGCCAGCAGGATCGACACCAGCTCGTATGGCTACACCTTC. The whole variable domain, filled in from reference TRBV7-2 and TRBJ1-2, reads GAGVSQSPSNKVTEKGKDVELRCDPISGHTALYWYRQSLGQGLEFLIYFQGNSAPDKSGLPSDRFSAERTGGSVSTLTIQRTQQEDSAVYLCASRIDTSSYGYTFGSGTRLTVV.